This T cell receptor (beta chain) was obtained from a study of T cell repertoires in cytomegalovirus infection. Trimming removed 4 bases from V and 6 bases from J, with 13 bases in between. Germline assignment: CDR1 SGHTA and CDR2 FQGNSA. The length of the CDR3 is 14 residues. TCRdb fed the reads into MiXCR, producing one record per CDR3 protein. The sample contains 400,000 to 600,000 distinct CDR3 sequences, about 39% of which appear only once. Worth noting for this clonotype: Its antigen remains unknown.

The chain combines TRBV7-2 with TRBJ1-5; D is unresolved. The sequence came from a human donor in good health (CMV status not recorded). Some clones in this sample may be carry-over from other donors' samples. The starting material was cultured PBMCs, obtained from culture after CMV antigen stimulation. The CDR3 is CASSSRPKGQPQHF. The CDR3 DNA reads TGTGCCAGCAGCTCGCGGCCTAAAGGTCAGCCCCAGCATTTT.